This T cell receptor beta chain was sequenced during a study of Ad26.COV2.S vaccination and SARS-CoV-2 variants. Treatment described: around 19 received Ad26.COV2.S at low or high dose, single or two shots; several received placebo; per-sample allocation not given. After the first vaccine or placebo injection, samples were drawn on day 63. Expression of Wuhan-strain SARS-CoV-2 spike came from the Ad26 vector that formed the vaccine. As for this clone: No antigen is known for it.

Sequenced by immunoSEQ multiplex PCR; TCRdb stores in-frame clones only, minus some. The top ten clones hold roughly 13% of a sample with about 480,000 clones, 70% to 90% of them seen once. Findings and limits, study-wide: Spike-specific responses of CD8+ and CD4+ T cells were reported to display substantial breadth after vaccination. Those who received vaccine or placebo ended up with similar non-spike TCR breadth. Relative to placebo recipients, vaccine recipients exhibited elevated spike-specific TCR breadth.

This material consisted of peripheral blood, taken in a trial of Ad26.COV2.S vaccine versus placebo. The receptor was derived from a person between 18 and 65 years old who received the Ad26.COV2.S COVID-19 vaccine or a placebo.

CDR3 nucleotide sequence: TGTGCCAGCAGTTCAGTGGGACAGCACCAAGAGACCCAGTACTTC. Translation: CASSSVGQHQETQYF. V gene TRBV28 combines with J gene TRBJ2-5; 7 positions agree with TRBD1. The germline CDR1 and CDR2 sequences are MDHEN and SYDVKM. V was clipped by 4 bases and J by 0 bases; unmatched bases: 5. This CDR3 is built from 15 residues. The whole variable domain, filled in from reference TRBV28 and TRBJ2-5, reads DVKVTQSSRYLVKRTGEKVFLECVQDMDHENMFWYRQDPGLGLRLIYFSYDVKMKEKGDIPEGYSVSREKKERFSLILESASTNQTSMYLCASSSVGQHQETQYFGPGTRLLVL.